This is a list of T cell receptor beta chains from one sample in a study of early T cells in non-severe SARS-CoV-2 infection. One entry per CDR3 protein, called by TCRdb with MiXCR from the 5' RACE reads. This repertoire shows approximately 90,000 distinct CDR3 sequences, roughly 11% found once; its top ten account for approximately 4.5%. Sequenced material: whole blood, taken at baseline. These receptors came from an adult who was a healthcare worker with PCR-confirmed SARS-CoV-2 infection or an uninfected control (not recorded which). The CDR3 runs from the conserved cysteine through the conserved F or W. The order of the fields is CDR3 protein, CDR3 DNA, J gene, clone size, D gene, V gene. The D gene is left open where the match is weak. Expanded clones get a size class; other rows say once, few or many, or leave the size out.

CDR3: CATSRQRQITNYGYTF
DNA: TGTGCCACCAGCAGACAACGACAGATAACTAACTATGGCTACACCTTC
J: TRBJ1-2
size: few
D: NA
V: TRBV15

CDR3: CASSLAGGGDTQYF
DNA: TGTGCCAGCAGCCTAGCGGGAGGTGGAGATACGCAGTATTTT
J: TRBJ2-3
size: NA
D: TRBD2
V: TRBV7-2

CDR3: CASMPDSYQETQYF
DNA: TGTGCCAGCATGCCGGACAGCTACCAAGAGACCCAGTACTTC
J: TRBJ2-5
size: NA
D: NA
V: TRBV5-4

CDR3: CASSRLAGRSYEQYF
DNA: TGTGCCAGCAGCCGATTAGCGGGCCGCTCCTACGAGCAGTACTTC
J: TRBJ2-7
size: NA
D: TRBD2
V: TRBV7-2

CDR3: CATARTSGYNEQFF
DNA: TGTGCCACCGCCAGGACTAGCGGTTACAATGAGCAGTTCTTC
J: TRBJ2-1
size: few
D: TRBD2
V: TRBV24-1

CDR3: CSARLPSSYEQYF
DNA: TGCAGTGCTAGGTTACCGAGCTCCTACGAGCAGTACTTC
J: TRBJ2-7
size: many
D: NA
V: TRBV20-1

CDR3: CASSNQGFTDTQYF
DNA: TGTGCCAGCAGCAACCAGGGTTTTACAGATACGCAGTATTTT
J: TRBJ2-3
size: many
D: NA
V: TRBV7-2

CDR3: CASSIVGTGDSNTGELFF
DNA: TGTGCCAGTAGTATAGTAGGGACAGGGGATTCTAACACCGGGGAGCTGTTTTTT
J: TRBJ2-2
size: many
D: TRBD1
V: TRBV19

CDR3: CASSRPRTSGTPDTQYF
DNA: TGTGCCAGTAGTAGACCAAGGACTAGCGGGACCCCCGATACGCAGTATTTT
J: TRBJ2-3
size: NA
D: TRBD2
V: TRBV19

CDR3: CSAREAGVDTQYF
DNA: TGCAGTGCTAGAGAGGCTGGGGTAGATACGCAGTATTTT
J: TRBJ2-3
size: many
D: NA
V: TRBV20-1

CDR3: CASSVQDRGPSSYEQYF
DNA: TGTGCCAGCAGCGTCCAGGACAGGGGACCCAGCTCCTACGAGCAGTACTTC
J: TRBJ2-7
size: NA
D: TRBD1
V: TRBV9

CDR3: CASSFLATYNEQFF
DNA: TGTGCCAGCAGCTTCCTCGCGACCTACAATGAGCAGTTCTTC
J: TRBJ2-1
size: once
D: NA
V: TRBV11-2

CDR3: CASSRVPGQGYGYTF
DNA: TGTGCCAGCAGCCGAGTTCCGGGACAGGGCTATGGCTACACCTTC
J: TRBJ1-2
size: NA
D: TRBD1
V: TRBV5-5

CDR3: CAIREGAMADTQYF
DNA: TGTGCCATCAGGGAGGGGGCAATGGCAGATACGCAGTATTTT
J: TRBJ2-3
size: many
D: NA
V: TRBV10-3

CDR3: CASTKDGGYEQYF
DNA: TGTGCCAGCACCAAGGACGGAGGATACGAGCAGTACTTC
J: TRBJ2-7
size: once
D: NA
V: TRBV6-5

CDR3: CASSLMGSGNTIYF
DNA: TGTGCCAGCAGCTTGATGGGCTCTGGAAACACCATATATTTT
J: TRBJ1-3
size: few
D: NA
V: TRBV5-6

CDR3: CSVYLGDRESYTF
DNA: TGCAGCGTTTATCTCGGGGACAGGGAAAGCTACACCTTC
J: TRBJ1-2
size: many
D: TRBD1
V: TRBV29-1

CDR3: CASSETARQPQHF
DNA: TGTGCCAGCAGTGAAACAGCGCGTCAGCCCCAGCATTTT
J: TRBJ1-5
size: NA
D: NA
V: TRBV6-1